This T cell receptor beta chain appears in the sequencing data of a study of CD8+CD57+ T cells in acquired aplastic anemia. Whole-study context: Across the sorted CD4+ and CD8+ cells, DNA amounts averaged approximately 3 ug.

Concerning this clonotype itself: Antigen unknown. A read error is possible here, since a much larger clone lies one base away.

Patients who underwent sequencing had shown CD8+CD57+ cell expansion by flow cytometry. Blood came from patients not yet given any therapy. In germline, CDR1 is SGHAT, CDR2 FQDESV (reference sequence). The CDR3 is 17 residues long. Genomic DNA constituted the template upon which TCR beta VDJ and CDR3 profiling was performed. TCRdb reanalysed the reads using MiXCR and keeps one entry per CDR3 protein. The sample shows 150,000 to 180,000 distinct CDR3 sequences, 52% of them seen only once. Study-wide points: In CD8+ cells, Simpson's diversity showed no significant difference between patients and controls. Patients and controls shared 25 to 35 CD8+ CDR3 sequences, which appeared highly expressed in patients and within their immunodominant clones.

The gene calls are TRBV11-1 and TRBJ1-2, with 7 nucleotides matching TRBD1. The specimen was sorted CD4+, CD8+, or CD8+CD57+ T cells (not recorded which) from PBMCs. This receptor was identified in a human donor with aplastic anemia. The CDR3 nucleotides are TGTGCCAGCAGCTTAAGTAGCAGGGGGATGACTAACTATGGCTGCACCTTC. The encoded protein is CASSLSSRGMTNYGCTF.